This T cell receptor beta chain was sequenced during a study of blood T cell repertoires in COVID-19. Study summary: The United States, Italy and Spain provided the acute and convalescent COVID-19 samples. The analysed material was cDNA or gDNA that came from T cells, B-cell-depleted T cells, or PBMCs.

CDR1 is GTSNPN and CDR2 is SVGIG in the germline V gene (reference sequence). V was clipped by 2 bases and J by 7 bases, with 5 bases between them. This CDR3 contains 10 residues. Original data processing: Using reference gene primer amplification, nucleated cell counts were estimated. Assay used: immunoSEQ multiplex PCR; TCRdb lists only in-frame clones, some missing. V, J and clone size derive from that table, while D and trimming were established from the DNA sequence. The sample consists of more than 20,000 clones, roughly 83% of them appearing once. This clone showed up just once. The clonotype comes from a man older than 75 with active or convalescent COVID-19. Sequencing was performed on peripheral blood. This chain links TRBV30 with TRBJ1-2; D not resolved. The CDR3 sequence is CAWSRVGYTF. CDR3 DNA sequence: TGTGCCTGGAGTAGAGTTGGCTACACCTTC.